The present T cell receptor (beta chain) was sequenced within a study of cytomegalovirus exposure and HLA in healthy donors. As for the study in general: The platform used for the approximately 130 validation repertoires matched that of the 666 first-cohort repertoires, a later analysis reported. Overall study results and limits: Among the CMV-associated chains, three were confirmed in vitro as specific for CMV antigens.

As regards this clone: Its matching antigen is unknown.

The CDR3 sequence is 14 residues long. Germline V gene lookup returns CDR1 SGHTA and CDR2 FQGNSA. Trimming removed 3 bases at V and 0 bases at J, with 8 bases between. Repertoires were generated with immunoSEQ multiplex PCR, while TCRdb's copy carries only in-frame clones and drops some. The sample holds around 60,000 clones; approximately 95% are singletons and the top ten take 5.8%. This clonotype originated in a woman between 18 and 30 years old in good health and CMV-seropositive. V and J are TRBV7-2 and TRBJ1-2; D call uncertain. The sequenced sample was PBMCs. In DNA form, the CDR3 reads TGTGCCAGCAGCTTTGGCGGAACTAACTATGGCTACACCTTC. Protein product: CASSFGGTNYGYTF.